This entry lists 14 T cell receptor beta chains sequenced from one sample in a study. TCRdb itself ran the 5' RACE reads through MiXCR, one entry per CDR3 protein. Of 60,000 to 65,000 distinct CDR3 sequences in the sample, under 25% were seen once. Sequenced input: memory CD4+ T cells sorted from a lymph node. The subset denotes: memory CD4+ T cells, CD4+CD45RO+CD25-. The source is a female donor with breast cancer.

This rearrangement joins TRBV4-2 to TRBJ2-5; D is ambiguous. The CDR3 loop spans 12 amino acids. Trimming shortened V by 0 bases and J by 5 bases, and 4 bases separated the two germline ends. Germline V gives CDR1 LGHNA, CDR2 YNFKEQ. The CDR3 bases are TGTGCCAGCAGCCAAGACCGGGAGACCCAGTACTTC. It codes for CASSQDRETQYF.

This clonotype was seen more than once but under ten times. CDR3 residues: CASSRGWGQGQPQHF. The DNA for the CDR3 is TGTGCCAGCAGCCGTGGGTGGGGGCAAGGTCAGCCCCAGCATTTT. The chain combines TRBV7-2 with TRBJ1-5; possible D gene TRBD1, 6 bases. The V and J ends lost 5 bases and 6 bases respectively, with 17 bases between them. CDR3 length: 15 residues. Looked up from germline, CDR1 is SGHTA and CDR2 is FQGNSA. The full variable domain, in which reference TRBV7-2 and TRBJ1-5 provide the parts outside the CDR3, is GAGVSQSPSNKVTEKGKDVELRCDPISGHTALYWYRQSLGQGLEFLIYFQGNSAPDKSGLPSDRFSAERTGGSVSTLTIQRTQQEDSAVYLCASSRGWGQGQPQHFGDGTRLSIL.

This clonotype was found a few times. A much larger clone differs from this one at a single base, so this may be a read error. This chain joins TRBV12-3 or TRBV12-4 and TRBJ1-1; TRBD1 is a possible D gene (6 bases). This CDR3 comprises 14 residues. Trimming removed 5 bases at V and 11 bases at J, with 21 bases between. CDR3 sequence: CASSLSGASVRAFF. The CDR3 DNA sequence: TGTGCCAGCAGTCTGTCGGGGGCCTCGGTACGGGCTTTCTTT.

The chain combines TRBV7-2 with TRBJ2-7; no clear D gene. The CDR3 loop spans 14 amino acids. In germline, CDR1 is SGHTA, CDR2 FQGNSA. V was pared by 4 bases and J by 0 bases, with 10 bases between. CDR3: CASSSYMSSYEQYF. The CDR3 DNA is TGTGCCAGCAGCTCGTACATGAGCTCCTACGAGCAGTACTTC.

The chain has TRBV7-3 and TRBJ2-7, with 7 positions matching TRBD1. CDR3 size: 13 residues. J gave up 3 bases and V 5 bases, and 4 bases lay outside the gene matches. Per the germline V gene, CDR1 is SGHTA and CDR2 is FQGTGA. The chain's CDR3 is CASSRDRDYEQYF. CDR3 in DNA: TGTGCCAGCAGCCGGGACAGAGACTACGAGCAGTACTTC. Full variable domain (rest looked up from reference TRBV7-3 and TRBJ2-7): GAGVSQTPSNKVTEKGKYVELRCDPISGHTALYWYRQSLGQGPEFLIYFQGTGAADDSGLPNDRFFAVRPEGSVSTLKIQRTERGDSAVYLCASSRDRDYEQYFGPGTRLTVT.

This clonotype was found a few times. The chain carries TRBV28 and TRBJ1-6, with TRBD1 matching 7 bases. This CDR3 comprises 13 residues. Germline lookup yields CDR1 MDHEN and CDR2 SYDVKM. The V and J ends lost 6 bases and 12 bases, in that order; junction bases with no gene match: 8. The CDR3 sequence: CASSEIQGLPLHF. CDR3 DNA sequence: TGTGCCAGCAGCGAAATACAGGGGTTACCCCTCCACTTT.

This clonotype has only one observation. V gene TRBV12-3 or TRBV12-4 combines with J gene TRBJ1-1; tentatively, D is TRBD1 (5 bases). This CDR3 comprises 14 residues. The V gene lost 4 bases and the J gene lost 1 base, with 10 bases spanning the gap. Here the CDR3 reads CASSSDRRNTEAFF. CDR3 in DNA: TGTGCCAGCAGTTCAGACAGACGGAACACTGAAGCTTTCTTT.

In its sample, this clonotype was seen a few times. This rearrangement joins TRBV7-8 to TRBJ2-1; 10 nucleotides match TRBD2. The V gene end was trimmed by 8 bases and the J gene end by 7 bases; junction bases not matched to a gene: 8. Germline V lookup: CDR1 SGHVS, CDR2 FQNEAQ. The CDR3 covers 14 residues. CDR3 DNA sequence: TGTGCCAGCTCCCCGCTAGCGGGAGTTAATGAGCAGTTCTTC. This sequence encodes CASSPLAGVNEQFF.

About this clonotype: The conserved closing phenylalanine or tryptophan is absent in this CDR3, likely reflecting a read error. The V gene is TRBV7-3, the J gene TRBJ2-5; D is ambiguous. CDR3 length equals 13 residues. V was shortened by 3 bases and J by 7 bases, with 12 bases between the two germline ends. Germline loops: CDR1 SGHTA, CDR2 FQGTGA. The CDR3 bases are TGTGCCAGCAGCTTTACCGAAGGCGGGACCCAGTACGTC. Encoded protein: CASSFTEGGTQYV.

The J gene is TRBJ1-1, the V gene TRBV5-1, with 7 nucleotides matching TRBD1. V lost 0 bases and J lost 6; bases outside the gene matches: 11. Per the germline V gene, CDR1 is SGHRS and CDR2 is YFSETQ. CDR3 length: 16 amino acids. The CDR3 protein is CASSLDSSGGTAEAFF. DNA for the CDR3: TGCGCCAGCAGCTTGGATTCTTCAGGGGGTACGGCTGAAGCTTTCTTT.

DNA of the CDR3: TGCGCCAGCAGCTTTAACGGAGGGGAACGTATGGAGCTGTTTTTT. This codes for CASSFNGGERMELFF. This chain uses TRBV5-1 with TRBJ2-2, with TRBD2 as a possible D gene (6 bases). V lost 2 bases, J lost 10 bases, and 18 bases lay in between. Per germline, CDR1 SGHRS and CDR2 YFSETQ. This CDR3 contains 15 residues.

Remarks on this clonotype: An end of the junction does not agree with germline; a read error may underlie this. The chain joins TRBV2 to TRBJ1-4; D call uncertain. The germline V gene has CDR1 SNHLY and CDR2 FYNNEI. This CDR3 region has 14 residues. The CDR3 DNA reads TGTGCCGGCAGTGAAGGAGGGAACGGGGAAAAACTGTTTTTT. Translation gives CAGSEGGNGEKLFF.

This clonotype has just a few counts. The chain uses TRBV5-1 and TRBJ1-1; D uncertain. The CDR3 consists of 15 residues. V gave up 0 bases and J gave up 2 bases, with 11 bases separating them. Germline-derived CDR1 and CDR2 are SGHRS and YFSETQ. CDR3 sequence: CASSLEPGGNTEAFF. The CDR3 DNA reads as TGCGCCAGCAGCTTGGAACCGGGAGGCAACACTGAAGCTTTCTTT. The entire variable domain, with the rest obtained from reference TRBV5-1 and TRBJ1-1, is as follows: KAGVTQTPRYLIKTRGQQVTLSCSPISGHRSVSWYQQTPGQGLQFLFEYFSETQRNKGNFPGRFSGRQFSNSRSEMNVSTLELGDSALYLCASSLEPGGNTEAFFGQGTRLTVV.

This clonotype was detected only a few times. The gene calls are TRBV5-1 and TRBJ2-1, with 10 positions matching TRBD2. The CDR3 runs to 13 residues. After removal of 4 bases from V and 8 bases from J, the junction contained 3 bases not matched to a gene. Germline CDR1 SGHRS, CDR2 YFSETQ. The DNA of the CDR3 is TGCGCCAGCAGCGCACTAGCGGGGTATGAGCAGTTCTTC. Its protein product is CASSALAGYEQFF.